The 28 T cell receptor beta chains below were found in one sample sequenced in a study of regulatory T cells in long-lasting Graves disease. With iRepertoire HTBI primers and Arm-PCR of CDR3 regions, TCR beta libraries were built. Via MiXCR, TCRdb re-called the multiplex PCR reads, giving one row per CDR3 protein. The table shows over 300,000 distinct CDR3 sequences, with 15% to 18% occurring only once. Time point here: newly diagnosed GD, antithyroid drugs for less than 3 months. After RNA was extracted from PBMCs, the TCR library was made from it. Sequencing used peripheral blood mononuclear cells (PBMCs), obtained at new diagnosis, from a patient treated with antithyroid drugs. The receptors shown here come from a female donor with Graves disease.

This clonotype came up a few times. The V and J genes are TRBV12-3 or TRBV12-4 and TRBJ1-2, with TRBD1 matching 8 bases. This CDR3 spans 13 amino acids. Trimming at V came to 5 bases and at J to 6 bases, leaving 5 bases not matched to a gene. The CDR3 bases are TGTGCCAGCAGTGCCCAGGGGGCGGATGGCTACACCTTC. Protein sequence: CASSAQGADGYTF.

This chain connects TRBV10-3 to TRBJ2-5, with 9 positions matching TRBD2. The germline CDR1 and CDR2 sequences are ENHRY and SYGVKD. The CDR3 sequence is 14 residues long. V lost 10 bases, J lost 2 bases, and 8 bases stayed unmatched. The CDR3 DNA reads as TGTGCCACCTCGACTAGCGGAGAACAAGAGACCCAGTACTTC. Residues: CATSTSGEQETQYF.

The DNA of the CDR3 is TGCGCCAGCAGCCCCCCGGACAGGGTTGAGACCGGGGAGCTGTTTTTT. Its translation: CASSPPDRVETGELFF. V usage is TRBV4-1 and J usage is TRBJ2-2, with 8 bases identical to TRBD1. V was pared by 4 bases and J by 5 bases, with 9 bases of the junction left unmatched. CDR3 length equals 16 residues. The germline V gene has CDR1 MGHRA and CDR2 YSYEKL.

The chain couples TRBV20-1 to TRBJ2-1; D perhaps matches TRBD1 (5 bases). The germline CDR1 and CDR2 sequences are DFQATT and SNEGSKA (reference sequence). The CDR3 has 16 amino acids. Trimming removed 0 bases at V and 0 bases at J, with 12 bases between. The CDR3 sequence: CSARDADRSSYNEQFF. The CDR3 coding sequence is TGCAGTGCTAGAGACGCCGACAGAAGCTCCTACAATGAGCAGTTCTTC.

This clonotype occurred many times. J is TRBJ2-3 and V is TRBV11-2; 10 bases match TRBD2. Looked up from germline, CDR1 is SGHAT and CDR2 is FQNNGV. After removal of 1 base from V and 2 bases from J, the junction contained 18 bases not matched to a gene. This CDR3 is 21 amino acids long. The CDR3 sequence is CASSLVGGGASGGQNTDTQYF. The CDR3 coding sequence is TGTGCCAGCAGCTTAGTGGGCGGGGGGGCTAGCGGGGGCCAAAACACAGATACGCAGTATTTT.

This clonotype was picked up one time. This chain links TRBV5-1 with TRBJ1-1; no reliable D call. This CDR3 is built from 14 residues. The V end was cut by 0 bases, the J end by 0 bases, with 6 bases between. Per germline, CDR1 SGHRS and CDR2 YFSETQ. CDR3 DNA: TGCGCCAGCAGCTTGGGGTCGGTGAACACTGAAGCTTTCTTT. Translation: CASSLGSVNTEAFF.

Of note for this clonotype: The germline gene is not matched at one end of the junction; a read error may be the cause. The chain joins TRBV4-1 to TRBJ2-1; D gene ambiguous. The CDR3 has 12 residues. CDR1 is MGHRA, CDR2 YSYEKL, per germline. CDR3 sequence: CASSPPGNERFF. In DNA, the CDR3 is TGCGCCAGCAGCCCGCCGGGCAATGAGCGGTTCTTC.

The DNA of the CDR3 is TGTGCCAGCTCCCTGTCAAGGCATGGCTACACCTTC. It codes for CASSLSRHGYTF. The chain has TRBV12-3 or TRBV12-4 and TRBJ1-2; D gene ambiguous. The V end was cut by 8 bases, the J end by 6 bases, with 13 bases between. CDR3 length: 12 residues.

This clonotype was recorded at least ten times. The chain is built from TRBV12-3 or TRBV12-4 and TRBJ2-3; TRBD2 matches 12 bases. The CDR3 has 19 residues. Germline trimming cut 3 bases from V and 0 bases from J; bases unmatched to any gene: 10. The CDR3 DNA reads TGTGCCAGCAGTTTCGCGGGACTAGCGGGTACGACTAGCACAGATACGCAGTATTTT. Translated: CASSFAGLAGTTSTDTQYF.

This rearrangement joins TRBV27 to TRBJ2-3; TRBD2 matches at 10 bases. CDR1 is MNHEY, CDR2 SMNVEV, per germline (reference sequence). Unmatched junction bases numbered 3, after V lost 3 bases and J lost 3 bases. The CDR3 spans 15 residues. The CDR3 DNA sequence: TGTGCCAGCAGTTTGAGCGGGAGGGTGACAGATACGCAGTATTTT. Its translation: CASSLSGRVTDTQYF.

This clonotype was seen ten or more times. CDR3 loop: CASSPGTTTQETQYF. CDR3 nucleotides: TGTGCCAGCAGCCCCGGGACAACCACCCAAGAGACCCAGTACTTC. The V call is TRBV7-9, the J call TRBJ2-5; D possibly corresponds to TRBD1 (6 bases). This CDR3 is 15 amino acids long. V lost 5 bases, J lost 1 base, and 14 bases lay in between. Germline CDR1 and CDR2: SEHNR and FQNEAQ (reference sequence).

Concerning this clonotype: A much larger clone is a single base away; this may be a read error. V usage is TRBV7-3 and J usage is TRBJ2-7; 7 nucleotides line up with TRBD2. Trimming cost V 5 bases and J 9 bases; bases outside gene matches: 13. Germline lookup yields CDR1 SGHTA and CDR2 FQGTGA. The CDR3 runs 14 residues. The CDR3 DNA sequence: TGTGCCAGCAGCCCAGTTGGACTAGATGGGGGGCAGTACTTC. This encodes CASSPVGLDGGQYF.

This clonotype has a handful of counts. The genes are TRBV6-1 and TRBJ2-2, with TRBD2 identical over 12 bases. The CDR3 consists of 21 residues. V lost 6 bases, J lost 2 bases, and 19 bases stayed unmatched. Germline V gene data show CDR1 as MNHNS and CDR2 as SASEGT. CDR3 amino acids: CASSPTLLAGGIGVNTGELFF. The CDR3 DNA follows: TGTGCCAGCAGCCCGACCCTACTAGCGGGGGGAATTGGAGTTAACACCGGGGAGCTGTTTTTT.

CDR3 coding DNA: TGTGCCAGCAGTCCACAACACGAGACAGGGGCCGAAACCTACGAGCAGTACTTC. It yields the protein CASSPQHETGAETYEQYF. The chain joins TRBV28 to TRBJ2-7, with 8 bases matching TRBD1. Losses at the gene ends were 5 bases for V and 2 bases for J; bases not matched to a gene: 17. Germline V gives CDR1 MDHEN, CDR2 SYDVKM. This CDR3 is 18 amino acids long.

This clonotype showed up just a few times. This rearrangement joins TRBV14 to TRBJ1-1; D might be TRBD1 (5 bases). CDR3 length equals 15 residues. Trimming took off 4 bases at V and 3 bases at J, with 15 bases between the two ends. From germline, CDR1 is SGHDN and CDR2 FVKESK. The CDR3 region is CASSRGSNADTEAFF. For the CDR3, the DNA is TGTGCCAGCAGCCGGGGGTCCAACGCGGACACTGAAGCTTTCTTT.

This clonotype was seen ten or more times. V usage is TRBV24-1 and J usage is TRBJ2-3; either TRBD1 or TRBD2 may fit D (5 bases each). The V end was cut by 5 bases, the J end by 8 bases, with 19 bases between. The CDR3 is made up of 15 amino acids. Germline assignment: CDR1 KGHDR and CDR2 SFDVKD. The CDR3 DNA reads as TGTGCCACCAGTGGGGACCGGACGGCCCCCGGTACGCAGTATTTT. This encodes CATSGDRTAPGTQYF.

The sample holds one count of this clonotype. The chain combines TRBV6-1 with TRBJ2-3; the match to TRBD2 covers 9 bases. This CDR3 is 16 amino acids long. The germline gives CDR1 MNHNS, CDR2 SASEGT. V shed 6 bases and J 4 bases; nucleotides not matched to a gene: 11. The CDR3 spells CASRRGSGSGSDTQYF. CDR3 coding DNA: TGTGCCAGCAGGCGGGGTAGCGGGAGTGGATCAGATACGCAGTATTTT.

The rearrangement joins TRBV5-1 to TRBJ2-5, with D unclear. Trimming removed 2 bases at V and 1 base at J, with 12 bases between. There are 15 residues in the CDR3. The germline CDR1 and CDR2 sequences are SGHRS and YFSETQ. CDR3 coding DNA: TGCGCCAGCAGCTTAAAAACAACATCCCAAGAGACCCAGTACTTC. Encoded protein: CASSLKTTSQETQYF.

This clonotype was detected a few times. The chain recombines TRBV7-9 with TRBJ1-4; D gene unclear. The CDR3 loop spans 16 amino acids. The V gene's germline CDR1 is SEHNR and CDR2 FQNEAQ (reference sequence). Trimming took 7 bases from V and 0 from J, leaving 15 bases between them. The chain's CDR3 is CASKPISLATNEKLFF. Written as DNA, the CDR3 is TGTGCCAGCAAACCCATTTCTCTCGCAACTAATGAAAAACTGTTTTTT.

This clonotype was seen at least ten times. The V and J genes are TRBV6-1 and TRBJ1-1; unclear D gene. With 0 bases removed from V and 0 bases from J, the gap between germline ends came to 2 bases. Germline V gene sequence: CDR1 MNHNS, CDR2 SASEGT. This CDR3 spans 13 amino acids. In DNA, the CDR3 is TGTGCCAGCAGTGAAGCCATGAACACTGAAGCTTTCTTT. Protein product: CASSEAMNTEAFF.

The chain couples TRBV19 to TRBJ1-1; perhaps TRBD1 as D (6 bases). Germline CDR1 LNHDA, CDR2 SQIVND (reference sequence). The CDR3 runs 15 residues. Between the trimmed V and J ends, which lost 3 bases and 5 bases, there was a span of 16 bases. In DNA form, the CDR3 reads TGTGCCAGTAGTATGCAGGCGGGCAGGGGTACTGAAGCTTTCTTT. This gives the protein CASSMQAGRGTEAFF.

The rearrangement uses TRBV4-1 and TRBJ1-5; 8 bases are a match to TRBD1. This CDR3 contains 13 residues. Per the germline V gene, CDR1 is MGHRA and CDR2 is YSYEKL. V was pared by 1 base and J by 9 bases, with 2 bases of the junction left unmatched. The CDR3 region has the DNA TGCGCCAGCAGCCAAGGGACAGGGCCGCCCCAGCATTTT. Translation gives CASSQGTGPPQHF.

This clonotype was counted at least ten times. The V gene is TRBV2, the J gene TRBJ1-2; D not resolved. Germline V gives CDR1 SNHLY, CDR2 FYNNEI. The CDR3 totals 17 residues. V dropped 1 base and J dropped 7 bases, with 22 bases sitting between them. CDR3 amino acids: CASSEGVLGGNPSGYTF. CDR3 coding DNA: TGTGCCAGCAGTGAAGGTGTTTTGGGTGGAAATCCTAGTGGCTACACCTTC.

This clonotype was detected many times. The chain combines TRBV7-8 with TRBJ2-3, with D tentatively TRBD2 (6 bases). This CDR3 contains 20 residues. Germline CDR1 SGHVS, CDR2 FQNEAQ. V was pared by 2 bases and J by 1 base, with 25 bases between. CDR3 sequence: CASSLSRAPGAGSGTDTQYF. DNA for the CDR3: TGTGCCAGCAGCTTAAGTAGGGCCCCCGGGGCGGGATCAGGCACAGATACGCAGTATTTT.

At least ten counts were recorded for this clonotype. The chain couples TRBV13 to TRBJ2-2; 14 nucleotides line up with TRBD2. The germline V gene encodes CDR1 PRHDT and CDR2 FYEKMQ (reference sequence). This CDR3 is 18 amino acids long. Trimming took 5 bases from V and 3 from J; bases not matched to a gene: 8. CDR3: CASSGRLAGGSYTGELFF. CDR3 in DNA: TGTGCCAGCAGCGGACGACTAGCGGGAGGGTCGTACACCGGGGAGCTGTTTTTT.

This clonotype was seen ten or more times. The CDR3, as DNA: TGTGCCAGCTCACCAGCAGCGAATCAGCCCCAGCATTTT. Residues: CASSPAANQPQHF. V usage is TRBV18 and J usage is TRBJ1-5; no definite D call. Trimming stripped 2 bases from V and 4 bases from J, with 6 bases between. The CDR3 extends over 13 amino acids. Germline V lookup: CDR1 KGHSH, CDR2 LQKENI.

This clonotype has ten or more counts. The chain has TRBV7-9 and TRBJ2-3; D possibly matches TRBD1 or TRBD2 (6 bases each). The CDR3 loop spans 15 amino acids. The ends were cut back, 2 bases at V and 4 bases at J, with 13 bases in the middle. The germline V gene encodes CDR1 SEHNR and CDR2 FQNEAQ (reference sequence). The CDR3 protein is CASSLSGGGADTQYF. Written as DNA, the CDR3 is TGTGCCAGCAGCTTAAGTGGGGGCGGGGCAGATACGCAGTATTTT.

The chain recombines TRBV5-1 with TRBJ2-4; a possible D gene is TRBD2 (5 bases). V was trimmed by 2 bases and J by 9 bases, leaving 21 bases between them. Germline V gene lookup returns CDR1 SGHRS and CDR2 YFSETQ. The CDR3 consists of 16 residues. The CDR3 spells CASSFSGTDGMGIQYF. CDR3 nucleotide sequence: TGCGCCAGCAGCTTTTCTGGCACGGACGGGATGGGCATTCAGTACTTC.